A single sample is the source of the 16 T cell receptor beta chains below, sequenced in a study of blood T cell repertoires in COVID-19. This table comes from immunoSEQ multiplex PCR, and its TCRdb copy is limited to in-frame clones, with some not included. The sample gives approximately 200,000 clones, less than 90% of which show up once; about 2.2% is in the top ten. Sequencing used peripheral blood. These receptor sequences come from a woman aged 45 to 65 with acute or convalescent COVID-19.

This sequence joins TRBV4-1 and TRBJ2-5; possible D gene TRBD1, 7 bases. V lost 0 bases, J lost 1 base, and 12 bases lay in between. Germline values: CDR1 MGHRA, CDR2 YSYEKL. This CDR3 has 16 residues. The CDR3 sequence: CASSQDRGDGQETQYF. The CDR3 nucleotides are TGCGCCAGCAGCCAAGACAGGGGGGATGGCCAAGAGACCCAGTACTTC.

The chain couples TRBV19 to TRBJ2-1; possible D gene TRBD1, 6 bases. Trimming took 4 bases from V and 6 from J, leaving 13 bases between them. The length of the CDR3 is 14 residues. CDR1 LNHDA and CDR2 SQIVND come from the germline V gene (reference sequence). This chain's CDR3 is CASSNTDRSNEQFF. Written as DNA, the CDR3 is TGTGCCAGTAGTAACACCGACAGGTCCAATGAGCAGTTCTTC.

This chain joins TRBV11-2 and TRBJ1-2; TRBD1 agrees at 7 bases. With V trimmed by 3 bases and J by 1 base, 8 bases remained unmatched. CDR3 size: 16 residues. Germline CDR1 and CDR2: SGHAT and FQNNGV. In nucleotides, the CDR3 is TGTGCCAGCAGCTTGCAAGGGGGCGCGGGTAACTATGGCTACACCTTC. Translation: CASSLQGGAGNYGYTF.

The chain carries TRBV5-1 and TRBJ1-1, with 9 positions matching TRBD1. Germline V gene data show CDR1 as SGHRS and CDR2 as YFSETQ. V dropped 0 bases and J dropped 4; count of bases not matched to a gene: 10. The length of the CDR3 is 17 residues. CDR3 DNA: TGCGCCAGCAGCTTGGTATCCGGGACAGGGATGGCCACTGAAGCTTTCTTT. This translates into CASSLVSGTGMATEAFF. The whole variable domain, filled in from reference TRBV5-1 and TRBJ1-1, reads KAGVTQTPRYLIKTRGQQVTLSCSPISGHRSVSWYQQTPGQGLQFLFEYFSETQRNKGNFPGRFSGRQFSNSRSEMNVSTLELGDSALYLCASSLVSGTGMATEAFFGQGTRLTVV.

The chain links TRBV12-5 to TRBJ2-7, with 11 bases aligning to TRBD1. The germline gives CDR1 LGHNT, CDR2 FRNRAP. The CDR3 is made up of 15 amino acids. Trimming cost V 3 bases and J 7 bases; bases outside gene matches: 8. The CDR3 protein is CASGFVGQGAEEQYF. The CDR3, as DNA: TGTGCTAGTGGTTTTGTTGGACAGGGGGCGGAAGAGCAGTACTTC.

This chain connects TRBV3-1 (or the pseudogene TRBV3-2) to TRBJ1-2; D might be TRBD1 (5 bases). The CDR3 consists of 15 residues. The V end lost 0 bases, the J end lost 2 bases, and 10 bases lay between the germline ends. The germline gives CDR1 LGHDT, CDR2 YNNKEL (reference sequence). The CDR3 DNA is TGTGCCAGCAGCCAAGAGGTTCAGGGCAACTATGGCTACACCTTC. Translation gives CASSQEVQGNYGYTF.

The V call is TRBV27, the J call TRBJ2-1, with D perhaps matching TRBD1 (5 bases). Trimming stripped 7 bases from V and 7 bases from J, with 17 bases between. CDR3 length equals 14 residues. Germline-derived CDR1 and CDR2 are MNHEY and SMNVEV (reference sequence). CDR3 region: CASTPGWGANEQFF. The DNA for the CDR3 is TGTGCCAGCACCCCCGGGTGGGGCGCGAATGAGCAGTTCTTC.

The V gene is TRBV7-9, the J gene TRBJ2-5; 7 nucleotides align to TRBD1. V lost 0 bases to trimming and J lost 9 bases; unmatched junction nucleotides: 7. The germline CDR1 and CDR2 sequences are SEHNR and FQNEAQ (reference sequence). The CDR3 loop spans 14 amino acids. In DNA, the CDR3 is TGTGCCAGCAGCTTAGCGACAGGGAGAGGGGCCCAGTACTTC. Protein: CASSLATGRGAQYF.

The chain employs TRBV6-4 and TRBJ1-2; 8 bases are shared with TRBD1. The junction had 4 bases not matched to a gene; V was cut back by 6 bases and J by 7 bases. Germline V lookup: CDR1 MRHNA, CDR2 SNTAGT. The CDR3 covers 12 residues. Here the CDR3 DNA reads TGTGCCAGCAGGACAGGGGCTGGTGGCTACACCTTC. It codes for CASRTGAGGYTF.

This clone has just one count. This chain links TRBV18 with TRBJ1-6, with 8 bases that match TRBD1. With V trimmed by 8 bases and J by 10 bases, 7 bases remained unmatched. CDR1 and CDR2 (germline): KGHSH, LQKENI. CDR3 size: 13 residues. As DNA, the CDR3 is TGTGCCAGCACAGGGGGGAGGGAGTCACCCCTCCACTTT. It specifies CASTGGRESPLHF.

This chain's CDR3 is CASSTTLRFYEQYF. The CDR3, as DNA: TGTGCCAGTAGTACTACCCTACGCTTCTACGAGCAGTACTTC. The V gene is TRBV19, the J gene TRBJ2-7; D call uncertain. Trimming pared 4 bases from V and 3 bases from J, leaving 13 bases between. This CDR3 has 14 amino acids. CDR1 LNHDA and CDR2 SQIVND come from the germline V gene (reference sequence).

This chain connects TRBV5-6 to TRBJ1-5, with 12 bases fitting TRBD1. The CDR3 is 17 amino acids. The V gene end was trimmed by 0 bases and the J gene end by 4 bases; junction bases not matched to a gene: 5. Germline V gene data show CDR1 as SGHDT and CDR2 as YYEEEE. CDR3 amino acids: CASSLERDRGRNQPQHF. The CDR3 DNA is TGTGCCAGCAGCTTGGAACGGGACAGGGGGCGGAATCAGCCCCAGCATTTT.

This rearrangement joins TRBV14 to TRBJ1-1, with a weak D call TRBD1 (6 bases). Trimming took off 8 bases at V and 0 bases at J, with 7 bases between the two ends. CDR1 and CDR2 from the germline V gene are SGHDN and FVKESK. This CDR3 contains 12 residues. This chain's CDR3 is CASGQLNTEAFF. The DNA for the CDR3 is TGTGCCAGCGGACAGCTGAACACTGAAGCTTTCTTT. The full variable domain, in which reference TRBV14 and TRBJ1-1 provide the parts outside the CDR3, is EAGVTQFPSHSVIEKGQTVTLRCDPISGHDNLYWYRRVMGKEIKFLLHFVKESKQDESGMPNNRFLAERTGGTYSTLKVQPAELEDSGVYFCASGQLNTEAFFGQGTRLTVV.

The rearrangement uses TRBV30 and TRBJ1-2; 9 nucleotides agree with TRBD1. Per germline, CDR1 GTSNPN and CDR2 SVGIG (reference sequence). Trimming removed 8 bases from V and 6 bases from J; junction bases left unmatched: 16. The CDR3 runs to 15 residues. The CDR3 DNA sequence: TGTGCCCTGGATGGCAGACAGGGGGACGTTCATGGCTACACCTTC. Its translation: CALDGRQGDVHGYTF.

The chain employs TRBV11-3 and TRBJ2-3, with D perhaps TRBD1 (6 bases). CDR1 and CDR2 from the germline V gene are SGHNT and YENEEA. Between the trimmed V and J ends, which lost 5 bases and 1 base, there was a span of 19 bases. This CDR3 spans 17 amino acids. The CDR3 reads CASSIGQNRLGTDTQYF. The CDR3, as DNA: TGTGCCAGCAGCATCGGACAGAATCGACTGGGCACAGATACGCAGTATTTT.

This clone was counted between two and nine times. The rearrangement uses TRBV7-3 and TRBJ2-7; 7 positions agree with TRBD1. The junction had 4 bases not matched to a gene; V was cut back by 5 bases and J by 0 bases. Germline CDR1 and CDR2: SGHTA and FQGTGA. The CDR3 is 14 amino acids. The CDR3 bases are TGTGCCAGCAGCCCACAGGGGAGCTCCTACGAGCAGTACTTC. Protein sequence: CASSPQGSSYEQYF.